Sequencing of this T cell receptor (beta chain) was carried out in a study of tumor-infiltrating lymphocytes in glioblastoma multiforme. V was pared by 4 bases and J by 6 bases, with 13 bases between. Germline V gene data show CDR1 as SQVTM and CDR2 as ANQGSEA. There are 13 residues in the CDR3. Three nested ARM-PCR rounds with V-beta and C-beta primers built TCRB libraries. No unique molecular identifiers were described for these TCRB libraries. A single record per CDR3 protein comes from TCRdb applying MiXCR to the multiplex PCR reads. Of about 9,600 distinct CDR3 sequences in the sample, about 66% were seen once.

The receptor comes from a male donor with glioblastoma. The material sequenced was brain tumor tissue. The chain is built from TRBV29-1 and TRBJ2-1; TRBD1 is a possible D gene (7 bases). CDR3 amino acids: CSVGWQGGNEQFF. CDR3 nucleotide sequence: TGCAGCGTTGGGTGGCAGGGGGGCAATGAGCAGTTCTTC.